One sample yielded the 11 T cell receptor beta chains listed below, sequenced in a study of cytomegalovirus exposure and HLA in healthy donors. The PCR contained 60 Vbeta and 13 Jbeta primers. This table comes from immunoSEQ multiplex PCR, and its TCRdb copy is limited to in-frame clones, with some not included. The sample consists of around 100,000 clones, about 80% of them appearing once. The source material was PBMCs. Receptors were obtained from a female donor in good health and CMV-seropositive.

This clone has only a few counts. CDR3: CASSSTPGARDAFF. DNA of the CDR3: TGTGCCAGCAGTTCCACACCTGGGGCCAGGGATGCTTTCTTT. This chain links TRBV6-5 with TRBJ1-1, with TRBD1 as a possible D gene (5 bases). V was pared by 4 bases and J by 11 bases, with 20 bases between. Germline V gene sequence: CDR1 MNHEY, CDR2 SVGAGI. The CDR3 sequence is 14 residues long.

The rearrangement links TRBV9 to TRBJ2-1, with 11 bases that match TRBD2. This CDR3 contains 12 residues. CDR1 and CDR2 from the germline V gene are SGDLS and YYNGEE. With 4 bases clipped from V and 13 bases from J, the junction kept 4 bases outside the gene matches. The CDR3: CASSLAGGYQFF. The CDR3 DNA sequence: TGTGCCAGCAGCTTAGCGGGAGGGTACCAGTTCTTC.

V is TRBV7-3 and J is TRBJ2-7, with 8 nucleotides matching TRBD2. The CDR3 length is 14 residues. V gave up 2 bases and J gave up 5 bases; unmatched junction bases: 5. Germline V gives CDR1 SGHTA, CDR2 FQGTGA. The CDR3 DNA reads as TGTGCCAGCAGCTTAGGGACTAGTGGCCACGAGCAGTACTTC. As protein: CASSLGTSGHEQYF.

The genes are TRBV19 and TRBJ2-1, with 7 bases lining up with TRBD2. J gave up 5 bases and V 0 bases, and 10 bases lay outside the gene matches. The CDR3 extends over 17 amino acids. The germline gives CDR1 LNHDA, CDR2 SQIVND (reference sequence). In DNA form, the CDR3 reads TGTGCCAGTAGTATAGATCTATACGGGGGGAGGGACAATGAGCAGTTCTTC. It specifies CASSIDLYGGRDNEQFF.

V gene TRBV28 combines with J gene TRBJ1-5; D perhaps matches TRBD1 (5 bases). The CDR3 has 15 amino acids. Germline CDR1 MDHEN, CDR2 SYDVKM. Trimming removed 5 bases from V and 6 bases from J, with 17 bases in between. CDR3 region: CASSAPPVQGQPQHF. The CDR3 region has the DNA TGTGCCAGCAGTGCTCCACCCGTCCAGGGTCAGCCCCAGCATTTT.

The V and J genes are TRBV6-1 and TRBJ1-2; a possible D gene is TRBD1 (6 bases). Trimming pared 6 bases from V and 6 bases from J, leaving 11 bases between. Germline values: CDR1 MNHNS, CDR2 SASEGT. The CDR3 has 12 residues. CDR3 region: CASREQGHGYTF. The CDR3 nucleotides are TGTGCCAGCAGAGAACAGGGCCATGGCTACACCTTC.

The sample holds a few counts of this clone. This chain uses TRBV2 with TRBJ2-3; a weak D match, TRBD2 (6 bases). CDR1 and CDR2 from the germline V gene are SNHLY and FYNNEI. This CDR3 comprises 16 residues. Between the trimmed V and J ends, which lost 6 bases and 0 bases, there was a span of 16 bases. The CDR3 is CASRGRGPSSTDTQYF. Written as DNA, the CDR3 is TGTGCCAGCAGGGGGCGGGGACCCTCTAGCACAGATACGCAGTATTTT.

This clone was observed a single time. The V call is TRBV27, the J call TRBJ2-2; possible D gene TRBD2, 5 bases. There are 14 residues in the CDR3. Germline V gene sequence: CDR1 MNHEY, CDR2 SMNVEV (reference sequence). V gave up 5 bases and J gave up 5 bases, with 12 bases separating them. The CDR3 nucleotides are TGTGCCAGCAGTCCTCGACTACTAACCGGGGAGCTGTTTTTT. It yields the protein CASSPRLLTGELFF.

This clone appeared a few times. The chain couples TRBV19 to TRBJ2-4; a weak D match, TRBD2 (6 bases). V was clipped by 3 bases and J by 6 bases, with 12 bases between them. Per germline, CDR1 LNHDA and CDR2 SQIVND (reference sequence). CDR3 length equals 14 residues. The CDR3 reads CASSMVGGRNIQYF. The DNA of the CDR3 is TGTGCCAGTAGTATGGTTGGGGGGAGAAACATTCAGTACTTC.

The rearrangement joins TRBV2 to TRBJ2-5; the match to TRBD2 covers 13 bases. Germline CDR1 and CDR2: SNHLY and FYNNEI. This CDR3 has 17 amino acids. The V and J ends lost 0 bases and 5 bases, in that order; junction bases with no gene match: 6. The CDR3 nucleotides are TGTGCCAGCAGTGAAGCTTCCGGGACTAGCGGGGATGAGACCCAGTACTTC. This sequence encodes CASSEASGTSGDETQYF.

This rearrangement joins TRBV5-6 to TRBJ2-3, with 8 bases matching TRBD1. The germline gives CDR1 SGHDT, CDR2 YYEEEE. Trimming at V came to 1 base and at J to 1 base, leaving 8 bases not matched to a gene. This CDR3 is built from 17 residues. The CDR3 sequence: CASSLFPGQVGTDTQYF. The DNA for the CDR3 is TGTGCCAGCAGCTTGTTTCCGGGACAGGTCGGCACAGATACGCAGTATTTT.